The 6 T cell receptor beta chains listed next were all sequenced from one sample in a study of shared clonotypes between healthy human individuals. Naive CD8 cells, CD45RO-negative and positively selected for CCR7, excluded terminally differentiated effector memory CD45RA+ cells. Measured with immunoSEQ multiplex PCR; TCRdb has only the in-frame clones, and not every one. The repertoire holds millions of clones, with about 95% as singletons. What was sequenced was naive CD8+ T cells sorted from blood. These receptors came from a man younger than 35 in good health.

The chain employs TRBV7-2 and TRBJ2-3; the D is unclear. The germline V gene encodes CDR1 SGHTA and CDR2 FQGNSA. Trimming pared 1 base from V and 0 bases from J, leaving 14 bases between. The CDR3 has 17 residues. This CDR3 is CASSLELWGTSTDTQYF. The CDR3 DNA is TGTGCCAGCAGCTTAGAATTGTGGGGAACCAGCACAGATACGCAGTATTTT.

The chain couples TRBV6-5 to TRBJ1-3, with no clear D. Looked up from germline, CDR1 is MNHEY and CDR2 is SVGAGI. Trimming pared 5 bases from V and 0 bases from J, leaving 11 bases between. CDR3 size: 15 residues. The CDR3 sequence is CASSQGPSSGNTIYF. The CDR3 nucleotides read TGTGCCAGCAGTCAAGGTCCCAGCTCTGGAAACACCATATATTTT.

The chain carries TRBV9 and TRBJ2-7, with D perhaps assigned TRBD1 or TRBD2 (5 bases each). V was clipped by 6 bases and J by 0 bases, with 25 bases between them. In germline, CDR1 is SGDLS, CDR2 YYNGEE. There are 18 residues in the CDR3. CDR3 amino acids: CASTNLKVPGRSSYEQYF. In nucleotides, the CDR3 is TGTGCCAGCACGAACCTTAAGGTTCCGGGACGAAGCTCCTACGAGCAGTACTTC.

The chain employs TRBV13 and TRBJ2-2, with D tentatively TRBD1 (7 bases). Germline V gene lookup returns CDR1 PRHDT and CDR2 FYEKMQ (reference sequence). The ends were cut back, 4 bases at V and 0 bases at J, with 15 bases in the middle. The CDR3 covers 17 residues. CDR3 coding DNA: TGTGCCAGCAGCTCCAGACTAGGACAGGCGAACACCGGGGAGCTGTTTTTT. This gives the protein CASSSRLGQANTGELFF. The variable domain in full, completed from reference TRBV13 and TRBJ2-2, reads AAGVIQSPRHLIKEKRETATLKCYPIPRHDTVYWYQQGPGQDPQFLISFYEKMQSDKGSIPDRFSAQQFSDYHSELNMSSLELGDSALYFCASSSRLGQANTGELFFGEGSRLTVL.

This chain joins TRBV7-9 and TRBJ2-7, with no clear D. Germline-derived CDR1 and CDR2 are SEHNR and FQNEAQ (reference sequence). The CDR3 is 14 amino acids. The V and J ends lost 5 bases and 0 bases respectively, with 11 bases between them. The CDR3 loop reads CASSTERSSYEQYF. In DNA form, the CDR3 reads TGTGCCAGCAGCACGGAGAGAAGCTCCTACGAGCAGTACTTC.

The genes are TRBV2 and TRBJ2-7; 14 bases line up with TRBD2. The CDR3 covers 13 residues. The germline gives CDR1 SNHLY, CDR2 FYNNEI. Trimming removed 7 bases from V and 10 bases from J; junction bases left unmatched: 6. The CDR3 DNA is TGTGCCAGCAAACTGACTAGCGGGGGGGTCCAGTACTTC. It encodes CASKLTSGGVQYF.